This T cell receptor beta chain was identified during a study of cytomegalovirus exposure and HLA in healthy donors (dated by TCRdb to 2016 to 2017). Context from the whole study: According to an earlier analysis of a few hundred of the donors, about 190 million T cells yielded over 90 million unique TCR beta sequences and around 280 Gb of sequence data. An early release that covered approximately 600 HLA-typed donors contained approximately 300 gigabases of sequencing data and around 80 million unique TCR sequences. Of the 398 genotyped donors, over 80% were placed in the genetic ancestry cluster associated with self-reported Caucasian donors. The study aimed to test whether signatures of past pathogen exposure could be identified by cataloging public T cell receptors. The T cell repertoires of 666 subjects were profiled by immunosequencing and related to cytomegalovirus serostatus. Along with the approximately 620-subject first cohort, a separate validation cohort of over a hundred different subjects was used. To predict cytomegalovirus infection status, the study combined high-throughput TCR immunosequencing, statistical association of individual TCRs with disease status, and machine learning. A later analysis re-analyzed previously published TCR beta repertoires from 660 or so donors and added high-resolution HLA genotyping to study TCR occurrence patterns. Rather than drawing on any new phenotypic data, the later analysis identified candidate immune exposures from TCR beta sequences and the way those sequences occurred across donors. To decide whether each TCR beta V gene segment behaved as functional or pseudogenic, an earlier analysis of some 600 of the donors relied on high-throughput TCR beta sequencing. Alongside the repertoire data, information on donor age, sex, ethnicity and CMV serostatus was compiled. A later genetic analysis used genome-wide SNP genotypes for about 65% of the roughly 700 donors, treating that subset as a discovery cohort. Every repertoire in the discovery cohort had been generated on one and the same sequencing platform. Both class I and class II loci were covered by HLA typing, at four-digit resolution. Typing coverage varied by locus: 629-630 donors for A, B, C, DRB1 and DQB1; 500 to 550 for DQA1; about 600 for DPA1; around 490 for DPB1. A handful of DR-DQ haplotypes were handled as single units for association and clustering because linkage in the cohort was strong. Across 300 to 500 genotyped donors of the cohort, an average of about 250,000 unique TCR beta nucleotide sequences per donor were sequenced, and 15% to 20% of those sequences were non-productive.

The cohort was made up of 666 healthy bone marrow donors. Cohort members were all nominally healthy when sampled, although unrecorded immune exposures were likely present. The donor tested CMV seronegative and was one of the 352 seronegative cohort members. Each donor provided a peripheral blood sample, and peripheral blood mononuclear cells were used for TCR beta sequencing. Genomic DNA was extracted from the blood cell samples with the Qiagen DNeasy Blood Extraction Kit. Receptor libraries were prepared by the immunoSEQ multiplex PCR assay. The multiplex PCR relied on a mix of 60 forward primers for TCR Vbeta segments and 13 reverse primers for TCR Jbeta segments. The CDR3 region of rearranged TCR beta genes was amplified from genomic DNA by a multiplex PCR assay. Amplified TCR beta libraries were sequenced as 87-base-pair reads on the Illumina HiSeq System. From the authors' description of their analysis: In a later analysis, some 80 million unique TCR beta chains were counted across the 500 to 850 repertoires, and approximately 9.9 million of these chains were shared by at least two donors. Raw reads were error-corrected and collapsed into unique sequences by a nearest-neighbor algorithm in which closely related sequences were merged to remove PCR and sequencing errors. V, D and J gene segments were assigned by aligning CDR3 sequences to IMGT reference sequences. For a sequence to be retained, at least a six-nucleotide match to both a V gene segment and a J gene segment was required. A rearrangement counted as productive if the CDR3 had no stop codons and remained in frame with V and J, and every other rearrangement counted as non-productive. Following IMGT convention, CDR3 was defined as the stretch from the second conserved V-encoded cysteine to the conserved J-encoded phenylalanine. In an earlier analysis of roughly 610 of the donors, sequences lacking an unambiguous match to a single V gene segment were excluded. An earlier analysis of under 750 of the donors called V segments functional above 56.7% productive rearrangements and segregating when the between-donor standard deviation exceeded 5%. A statistical classification framework was built to diagnose cytomegalovirus status from the catalog of TCR beta chain sequences. In a later analysis, TCR nucleotide sequences were compared against IMGT/GENE-DB human TR gene sequences so that V and J genes could be assigned. The TCRdist pipeline was used in a later analysis to assign CDR3 sequences and most-parsimonious VDJ recombination scenarios. A later analysis defined each TCR beta chain by its CDR3 amino acid sequence plus V-gene family, and excluded reads lacking a unique V-gene family. A later analysis removed 592 highly shared, low-generation-probability nucleotide sequences to deal with suspected cross-contamination and a sequencing artifact. In a later analysis, a clonal expansion index was calculated for each public chain from normalized within-repertoire ranks of inferred template counts. Generation probabilities in a later analysis came from a VDJ recombination model fitted to out-of-frame rearrangements, and those results were checked against IGoR. In a later analysis, TCR-TCR, TCR-HLA and TCR-CMV co-occurrence was scored with hypergeometric tests, and a repertoire-size bias correction was applied to TCR pairs. False discovery rates were estimated in a later analysis by permuting HLA or CMV assignments 20 times. In a later analysis, co-occurring TCRs were grouped using DBSCAN, with TCRdist sequence similarity added in when clustering inside HLA-allele-positive subsets. Repertoires with fewer than 30,000 or more than 120,000 public chains, plus five repertoires with anomalous nucleotide sharing, were excluded from co-occurrence clustering. TCRdb holds this immuneACCESS table with in-frame rearrangements only. Some clones are missing; in checked studies, unresolved V genes explain under half, and the rest has no known cause. V, J and clone size are taken as reported in that table, and D and trimming were inferred from the DNA itself. Here the sample has roughly 100,000 clones; approximately 72% occur a single time. Around 1.3% of the sample goes to the ten largest clones.

CDR1 and CDR2 (PRHDT, FYEKMQ) derive from the germline V gene (reference sequence). V loses 2 bases at its end and J loses 6 bases; junction bases beyond the gene matches: 7. The CDR3 spans 14 residues, from the cysteine through the phenylalanine. Solely the CDR3 DNA is kept, with 42 bases framed from the first base. General findings and caveats noted by the study authors: Most TCR sequences were seen in very few donors, while some public TCRs were found in many individuals. The 87-base-pair reads could not distinguish some IMGT-functional V segments, including TRBV6-2 and TRBV6-3, so those segments were excluded. Correlated functional status among segregating V segments might be attributable to linkage disequilibrium, but an unknown experimental factor could not be ruled out. Specific HLA alleles were associated with 15,000 to 20,000 TCR beta sequences at a false discovery rate of 0.05 in a later analysis. Approximately 18 rarely observed V segments, including chromosome 9 orphons, were excluded from the earlier analysis of some 590 of the donors because counts were too low. Only TCR beta chains were sequenced in this cohort, and the absence of alpha or paired-chain data limited detectable features. Most CMV-associated TCR beta chains appeared to be HLA-restricted in a later analysis, and the HLA associations seemed to be driven largely by CMV exposure. A later analysis reported that several top co-occurrence clusters appeared linked to parvovirus B19, influenza, CMV and Epstein-Barr virus. Because HLA typing was unavailable for some donors at each locus, only the typed subset was used in association tests. A later analysis found that TCR association rates varied across HLA loci, with DRB1 alleles showing the most associated TCRs and HLA-C alleles the fewest. A further reported finding was that TCR beta sequences accurately predicted the HLA-A and HLA-B alleles for most subjects in the first cohort. Three of the identified cytomegalovirus-associated TCR beta chains were confirmed in vitro to be specific for cytomegalovirus antigens. V-gene and J-gene trimming of TCR beta chains was associated with a missense DCLRE1C variant in a later genetic analysis, and the association was replicated in an independent cohort. Compared with the roughly 700-donor mean, donors in an Asian-associated ancestry cluster had fewer N-insertions in productive TCRs, according to a later genetic analysis. Roughly uniform sequencing depth across donors was assumed in presence/absence analyses, although this assumption may not hold. It was suggested by the authors that the approach could potentially be generalized to other disease states and immunological phenotypes. A cluster of highly shared sequence variants was judged likely to be a technical artifact of the sequencing pipeline. The only immune exposure information available for the cohort was CMV serostatus. The study gave a list of 150 to 200 TCR beta chains associated with cytomegalovirus. When HLA alleles, especially DR and DQ, strongly co-occurred, TCR associations were difficult to assign to individual alleles. In a later analysis, HLA-associated TCR beta chains showed more clonal expansion and lower generation probabilities than non-associated chains that were equally common. Broadly in line with IMGT annotations, most TCR beta V segments showed up in productive rearrangements about 87% or about 30% of the time in an earlier analysis of 587 of the donors. The classifier was reported to diagnose cytomegalovirus status with high specificity and sensitivity in both the original and validation cohorts.

This clone showed up just a few times. Its antigen is still unknown. No much larger clone exists at a distance of one base, and base qualities are not known. Material for sequencing was PBMCs. In this chain, TRBV13 is recombined with TRBJ2-7, with TRBD2 matching 7 junction bases. This sequence was found in a man between 25 and 39 years old in good health and CMV-seronegative. The CDR3 reads as follows: CASSLQSAGSEQYF. The nucleotide sequence reads as follows: TGTGCCAGCAGCTTACAGTCAGCGGGAAGCGAGCAGTACTTC.